These 24 T cell receptor beta chains originate from one sample sequenced in a study of blood T cell repertoires in COVID-19. TCRdb keeps only in-frame clones here, not all; method: immunoSEQ multiplex PCR. The sample contains roughly 150,000 clones, approximately 80% of which appear only once. Sequencing was done on a sample of peripheral blood. The receptors stem from a man aged 55 to 69 who had recovered from COVID-19.

The chain employs TRBV4-2 and TRBJ2-1, with 10 bases fitting TRBD2. The CDR3 spans 18 residues. V shed 1 base and J 1 base; nucleotides not matched to a gene: 7. Germline V lookup: CDR1 LGHNA, CDR2 YNFKEQ. CDR3 protein: CASSQGLAGDLSYNEQFF. CDR3 nucleotide sequence: TGTGCCAGCAGCCAAGGTCTAGCGGGAGATTTATCCTACAATGAGCAGTTCTTC.

V and J are TRBV27 and TRBJ2-3, with D maybe TRBD1 (5 bases). The germline gives CDR1 MNHEY, CDR2 SMNVEV (reference sequence). Trimming removed 6 bases from V and 4 bases from J, with 17 bases in between. The CDR3 has 15 amino acids. The CDR3 DNA reads as TGTGCCAGCAGCTCTAAAGGGGCCCGCGCAGATACGCAGTATTTT. Amino acids: CASSSKGARADTQYF.

J is TRBJ1-6 and V is TRBV6-5; no definite D call. There are 14 residues in the CDR3. V was cut by 2 bases and J by 7 bases, with 9 bases left in between. In germline, CDR1 is MNHEY, CDR2 SVGAGI. CDR3 sequence reads: CASSYGQQNSPLHF. The CDR3 DNA reads TGTGCCAGCAGTTACGGGCAGCAGAATTCACCCCTCCACTTT.

The genes are TRBV19 and TRBJ2-3; D not certain. This CDR3 is built from 13 residues. The germline V gene has CDR1 LNHDA and CDR2 SQIVND (reference sequence). V was clipped by 8 bases and J by 0 bases, with 9 bases between them. The CDR3 sequence is CASCGGSTDTQYF. The CDR3 DNA is TGTGCCAGTTGTGGCGGTAGCACAGATACGCAGTATTTT.

This clone appeared once. The chain uses TRBV6-5 and TRBJ2-4, with 7 bases that match TRBD1. The CDR3 consists of 12 residues. V lost 8 bases, J lost 4 bases, and 2 bases stayed unmatched. Germline values: CDR1 MNHEY, CDR2 SVGAGI. This CDR3 is CASWDRKNIQYF. DNA of the CDR3: TGTGCCAGCTGGGACAGAAAAAACATTCAGTACTTC.

The rearrangement links TRBV9 to TRBJ1-6; no firm D call. Trimming shortened V by 0 bases and J by 0 bases, and 7 bases separated the two germline ends. The germline CDR1 and CDR2 sequences are SGDLS and YYNGEE. This CDR3 spans 16 amino acids. The DNA of the CDR3 is TGTGCCAGCAGCGTAGGATCGAGCTCCTATAATTCACCCCTCCACTTT. This encodes CASSVGSSSYNSPLHF. Based on the CDR3 plus reference TRBV9 and TRBJ1-6, the full variable domain is DSGVTQTPKHLITATGQRVTLRCSPRSGDLSVYWYQQSLDQGLQFLIQYYNGEERAKGNILERFSAQQFPDLHSELNLSSLELGDSALYFCASSVGSSSYNSPLHFGNGTRLTVT.

This clone was seen many times. The rearrangement uses TRBV9 and TRBJ1-5, with a weak D call TRBD1 (5 bases). V was clipped by 3 bases and J by 4 bases, with 14 bases between them. The CDR3 spans 15 residues. The germline V gene encodes CDR1 SGDLS and CDR2 YYNGEE. CDR3 DNA sequence: TGTGCCAGCAGCGCCTCCGGGGGAGGTAATCAGCCCCAGCATTTT. Protein: CASSASGGGNQPQHF.

The chain has TRBV2 and TRBJ2-7, with 9 bases fitting TRBD2. CDR3 length: 15 residues. CDR1 is SNHLY and CDR2 is FYNNEI in the germline V gene. After removal of 3 bases from V and 3 bases from J, the junction contained 6 bases not matched to a gene. The CDR3 sequence is CASSDRPSGNYEQYF. DNA of the CDR3: TGTGCCAGCAGTGATCGTCCTAGCGGGAACTACGAGCAGTACTTC.

The chain has TRBV6-7 and TRBJ2-5; 7 bases match TRBD2. TRBV6-7 is designated an ORF whose function remains uncertain. V was pared by 6 bases and J by 3 bases, with 10 bases of the junction left unmatched. The CDR3 consists of 15 residues. The CDR3 protein is CASSSVSGVKETQYF. CDR3 sequence (DNA): TGTGCCAGCAGCTCCGTGAGCGGGGTAAAAGAGACCCAGTACTTC.

The J gene is TRBJ2-7, the V gene TRBV6-1; D gene uncertain. Germline CDR1 is MNHNS and CDR2 is SASEGT. Deletions cut 1 base from V and 0 bases from J, with 7 bases between. The CDR3 loop spans 14 amino acids. CDR3 bases: TGTGCCAGCAGTGAAGTAATAGTCTCCTACGAGCAGTACTTC. Amino acids: CASSEVIVSYEQYF.

J is TRBJ1-6 and V is TRBV19, with D perhaps TRBD1 (5 bases). Germline V gene data show CDR1 as LNHDA and CDR2 as SQIVND (reference sequence). V lost 6 bases to trimming and J lost 10 bases, with 10 bases between them. The CDR3 is 12 amino acids. Here the CDR3 reads CASSPGRSPLHF. The CDR3 coding sequence is TGTGCCAGTAGCCCAGGGCGGTCACCCCTCCACTTT.

This clone was found a few times. The chain joins TRBV25-1 to TRBJ2-1; D is perhaps TRBD1 (6 bases). From germline, CDR1 is MGHDK and CDR2 SYGVNS. The CDR3 runs to 12 residues. The V end was cut by 8 bases, the J end by 6 bases, with 11 bases between. The CDR3: CASGQGSNEQFF. In nucleotides, the CDR3 is TGTGCCAGCGGCCAGGGGTCCAATGAGCAGTTCTTC.

This clone showed up just a few times. V usage is TRBV5-1 and J usage is TRBJ2-2, with D possibly TRBD2 on 6 matching bases. The CDR3 loop spans 16 amino acids. V gave up 0 bases and J gave up 0 bases, with 9 bases separating them. CDR1 and CDR2 from the germline V gene are SGHRS and YFSETQ. CDR3 loop: CASSLGGTSNTGELFF. The CDR3 nucleotides read TGCGCCAGCAGCTTGGGGGGGACTTCGAACACCGGGGAGCTGTTTTTT.

The chain is built from TRBV9 and TRBJ2-1; possible D gene TRBD2, 6 bases. CDR1 is SGDLS and CDR2 is YYNGEE in the germline V gene. The V gene lost 0 bases and the J gene lost 8 bases, with 12 bases spanning the gap. This CDR3 is 14 amino acids long. CDR3 in amino acids: CASSVGLREDEQFF. Here the CDR3 DNA reads TGTGCCAGCAGCGTAGGTCTAAGGGAGGATGAGCAGTTCTTC.

This rearrangement joins TRBV30 to TRBJ1-3; 7 bases are shared with TRBD1. Per the germline V gene, CDR1 is GTSNPN and CDR2 is SVGIG (reference sequence). This CDR3 region has 17 residues. J lost 4 bases, V lost 3 bases, and 15 bases had no gene match. Here the CDR3 reads CAWRGQWAEVLGNTIYF. DNA of the CDR3: TGTGCCTGGAGGGGACAGTGGGCCGAAGTTTTGGGAAACACCATATATTTT.

V gene TRBV7-8 combines with J gene TRBJ2-3; 9 nucleotides match TRBD2. The CDR3 totals 18 residues. V was pared by 5 bases and J by 0 bases, with 12 bases of the junction left unmatched. Germline values: CDR1 SGHVS, CDR2 FQNEAQ. CDR3 sequence (DNA): TGTGCCAGCAGCCGAGGTCTACTAGCGGGCCCGAGCACAGATACGCAGTATTTT. Amino acids: CASSRGLLAGPSTDTQYF. The entire variable domain, with the rest obtained from reference TRBV7-8 and TRBJ2-3, is as follows: GAGVSQSPRYKVAKRGQDVALRCDPISGHVSLFWYQQALGQGPEFLTYFQNEAQLDKSGLPSDRFFAERPEGSVSTLKIQRTQQEDSAVYLCASSRGLLAGPSTDTQYFGPGTRLTVL.

This clone was recorded a few times. The chain joins TRBV6-2 or TRBV6-3 to TRBJ2-7; D is undetermined. Trimming cost V 5 bases and J 3 bases, with 5 bases left between them. The CDR3 runs 11 residues. Germline V CDR1 and CDR2: MNHEY, SVGEGT. The CDR3 loop reads CASSNNYEQYF. CDR3 nucleotide sequence: TGTGCCAGCAGTAACAACTACGAGCAGTACTTC.

A remark on this clone: Additional DNA sequences in this sample encode the identical CDR3. The chain carries TRBV28 and TRBJ2-6; D might be TRBD2 (6 bases). V was pared by 8 bases and J by 0 bases, with 8 bases between. This CDR3 is built from 14 residues. Germline V lookup: CDR1 MDHEN, CDR2 SYDVKM. The CDR3 DNA is TGTGCCAGCGGAGGGGCCTCTGGGGCCAACGTCCTGACTTTC. This sequence encodes CASGGASGANVLTF.

The chain is built from TRBV7-2 and TRBJ1-2; 7 bases align to TRBD1. CDR1 and CDR2 from the germline V gene are SGHTA and FQGNSA. J gave up 0 bases and V 5 bases, and 9 bases lay outside the gene matches. The CDR3 totals 16 residues. DNA for the CDR3: TGTGCCAGCAGCCCCCGACAGGGTTCTTCTAACTATGGCTACACCTTC. Its protein product is CASSPRQGSSNYGYTF.

This chain links TRBV30 with TRBJ2-2; D is perhaps TRBD1 (5 bases). Germline CDR1 GTSNPN, CDR2 SVGIG (reference sequence). This CDR3 is 15 amino acids long. Trimming removed 1 base at V and 4 bases at J, with 13 bases between. The CDR3: CAWSGVIGATGELFF. In DNA, the CDR3 is TGTGCCTGGAGTGGTGTTATAGGGGCCACCGGGGAGCTGTTTTTT.

This chain joins TRBV9 and TRBJ2-7; tentative D call: TRBD2 (6 bases). Germline-derived CDR1 and CDR2 are SGDLS and YYNGEE. Trimming removed 0 bases from V and 1 base from J, with 14 bases in between. CDR3 length equals 16 residues. The CDR3 nucleotides read TGTGCCAGCAGCGTAGACGGAGCGGGTACGTCCTACGAGCAGTACTTC. Residues: CASSVDGAGTSYEQYF.

The chain recombines TRBV6-2 or TRBV6-3 with TRBJ2-2; D possibly corresponds to TRBD1 (5 bases). The CDR3 loop spans 14 amino acids. CDR1 and CDR2 from the germline V gene are MNHEY and SVGEGT. The V end lost 5 bases, the J end lost 4 bases, and 11 bases lay between the germline ends. In nucleotides, the CDR3 is TGTGCCAGCAGTGGGGCCACCTTCACCGGGGAGCTGTTTTTT. Translating gives CASSGATFTGELFF.

This chain uses TRBV20-1 with TRBJ2-5; D is possibly TRBD2 (6 bases). This CDR3 contains 11 residues. Between the trimmed V and J ends, which lost 0 bases and 9 bases, there was a span of 8 bases. From germline, CDR1 is DFQATT and CDR2 SNEGSKA (reference sequence). The DNA for the CDR3 is TGCAGTGCTAGAGAACGGAGGGCCCAGTACTTC. Translating it yields CSARERRAQYF.

V gene TRBV29-1 combines with J gene TRBJ2-1, with TRBD1 matching 8 bases. The J segment lost 9 bases and the V segment lost 5 bases, leaving 6 bases of the junction unmatched. Germline loops: CDR1 SQVTM, CDR2 ANQGSEA. The CDR3 runs 12 residues. The CDR3 is CSVHQGASEQFF. The CDR3 bases are TGCAGCGTTCACCAGGGGGCTAGTGAGCAGTTCTTC.